These T cell receptor beta chains were read from a single sample in a study of shared clonotypes between healthy human individuals. Clones were sequenced by immunoSEQ multiplex PCR, and TCRdb holds only the in-frame ones, with some missing. The table records hundreds of thousands of clones, roughly 70% of them present only once. The sample consisted of memory CD4+ T cells sorted from blood. The source of these receptors is a woman aged 30 to 39 in good health. The CDR3 runs from the conserved cysteine through the conserved F or W. D genes are given only for firm matches. Size is omitted from some rows. Given values are once, few, many or a class for expanded clones.

j_call | v_call | clone_size | d_call | cdr3_aa | cdr3_nt
TRBJ2-4 | TRBV4-2 | NA | TRBD2 | CASKRDRAKNIQYF | TGTGCCAGTAAGCGGGATCGAGCCAAAAACATTCAGTACTTC
TRBJ2-7 | TRBV19 | NA | NA | CASSTPAGEQYF | TGTGCCAGTAGTACCCCCGCAGGCGAGCAGTACTTC
TRBJ2-2 | TRBV27 | few | TRBD2 | CASSLGSGRHTGELFF | TGTGCCAGCAGTTTAGGGAGCGGGAGGCACACCGGGGAGCTGTTTTTT
TRBJ1-1 | TRBV4-2 | NA | NA | CASSPQGLNTEAFF | TGTGCCAGCAGCCCTCAAGGGCTGAACACTGAAGCTTTCTTT
TRBJ2-5 | TRBV4-1 | NA | TRBD2 | CASSQGGRKETQYF | TGCGCCAGCAGCCAAGGCGGGAGAAAAGAGACCCAGTACTTC
TRBJ2-1 | TRBV6-5 | NA | TRBD1 | CASSGQGSSYNEQFF | TGTGCCAGCAGTGGACAGGGAAGCTCCTACAATGAGCAGTTCTTC
TRBJ2-3 | TRBV27 | NA | NA | CASSRRTTDTQYF | TGTGCCAGCAGTCGACGAACCACAGATACGCAGTATTTT
TRBJ2-2 | TRBV7-9 | NA | TRBD2 | CASSGRLAGETGELFF | TGTGCCAGCAGCGGCCGGCTAGCGGGAGAAACCGGGGAGCTGTTTTTT
TRBJ1-5 | TRBV28 | few | NA | CASTEGQSNQPQHF | TGTGCCAGCACCGAAGGGCAGAGCAATCAGCCCCAGCATTTT
TRBJ1-4 | TRBV5-1 | NA | NA | CASSLVGGNEKLFF | TGCGCCAGCAGCTTGGTGGGTGGGAATGAAAAACTGTTTTTT
TRBJ2-1 | TRBV7-9 | NA | TRBD2 | CASHVPSGYNEQFF | TGTGCCAGCCATGTGCCTAGCGGATACAATGAGCAGTTCTTC
TRBJ2-1 | TRBV21-1 | NA | NA | CASSKGVEEQLSGTTEQFF | TGTGCCAGCAGCAAAGGGGTTGAGGAGCAACTTAGCGGGACCACTGAGCAGTTCTTC
TRBJ2-1 | TRBV28 | NA | NA | CASTDDYNEQFF | TGTGCCAGCACAGATGATTACAATGAGCAGTTCTTC
TRBJ2-3 | TRBV5-8 | NA | TRBD2 | CASSFYAGLGDTQYF | TGTGCCAGCAGCTTTTACGCGGGACTAGGAGATACGCAGTATTTT
TRBJ1-2 | TRBV5-1 | few | TRBD1 | CASSLGTGDVGYTF | TGCGCCAGCAGCTTGGGGACAGGGGATGTCGGCTACACCTTC
TRBJ2-2 | TRBV19 | NA | NA | CASSPFSGRGLAGELFF | TGTGCCAGTAGTCCCTTTAGCGGCAGGGGGTTGGCCGGGGAGCTGTTTTTT
TRBJ1-5 | TRBV6-6 | NA | NA | CASSYLGYSNQPQHF | TGTGCCAGCAGTTACTTAGGGTATAGCAATCAGCCCCAGCATTTT
TRBJ2-7 | TRBV6-6 | NA | NA | CASSYQPGLREYEQYF | TGTGCCAGCAGTTACCAACCGGGACTTAGGGAGTACGAGCAGTACTTC
TRBJ1-4 | TRBV7-8 | NA | TRBD1 | CASSFFRDRANEKLFF | TGTGCCAGCAGCTTCTTCCGGGACAGGGCAAATGAAAAACTGTTTTTT
TRBJ2-5 | TRBV7-9 | NA | NA | CASSFWDQQETQYF | TGTGCCAGCAGCTTTTGGGACCAGCAAGAGACCCAGTACTTC
TRBJ2-2 | TRBV28 | few | NA | CASSPRSKRNTGELFF | TGTGCCAGCAGCCCCCGGTCCAAAAGAAACACCGGGGAGCTGTTTTTT
TRBJ2-2 | TRBV6-4 | NA | TRBD2 | CASSELAGGGELFF | TGTGCCAGCAGTGAACTAGCGGGAGGCGGGGAGCTGTTTTTT
TRBJ1-2 | TRBV7-8 | NA | TRBD1 | CASSSGTGLDYTF | TGTGCCAGCAGCTCTGGGACAGGGCTGGATTACACCTTC
TRBJ2-5 | TRBV5-1 | NA | TRBD2 | CASSRGASGSFEETQYF | TGCGCCAGCAGCCGGGGAGCTAGCGGGAGTTTCGAGGAGACCCAGTACTTC
TRBJ2-7 | TRBV14 | NA | TRBD1 | CASSPTGGKAYEQYF | TGTGCCAGCAGTCCGACAGGGGGGAAAGCCTACGAGCAGTACTTC
TRBJ2-3 | TRBV19 | NA | NA | CASSIESTDTQYF | TGTGCCAGTAGTATAGAGTCTACAGATACGCAGTATTTT
TRBJ1-1 | TRBV28 | NA | NA | CASSRERSMNTEAFF | TGTGCCAGCAGTAGGGAGCGGAGCATGAACACTGAAGCTTTCTTT
TRBJ2-2 | TRBV10-1 | NA | TRBD2 | CASTRGLAGGELFF | TGCGCCAGCACGAGAGGACTAGCGGGCGGGGAGCTGTTTTTT
TRBJ1-3 | TRBV14 | NA | TRBD1 | CASSRRFSDRGRGRDTIYF | TGTGCCAGCAGCCGAAGATTTTCGGACAGGGGAAGAGGAAGAGACACCATATATTTT
TRBJ2-2 | TRBV5-1 | NA | TRBD1 | CASSLSRGSTGELFF | TGCGCCAGCAGCCTATCCAGGGGGAGCACCGGGGAGCTGTTTTTT
TRBJ2-3 | TRBV14 | NA | TRBD2 | CASSPTSGRAGISDTQYF | TGTGCCAGCAGCCCAACTAGCGGGAGGGCCGGTATATCAGATACGCAGTATTTT
TRBJ1-1 | TRBV15 | NA | NA | CATSRARDTFAFF | TGTGCCACCAGCAGAGCTCGGGACACGTTTGCTTTCTTT
TRBJ1-4 | TRBV2 | NA | TRBD1 | CASSGKTGLTNEKLFF | TGTGCCAGCAGTGGAAAGACAGGGTTGACTAATGAAAAACTGTTTTTT
TRBJ2-2 | TRBV23-1 | NA | NA | CASSQRPPSGTGELFF | TGCGCCAGCAGTCAAAGACCACCTTCGGGCACCGGGGAGCTGTTTTTT
TRBJ2-7 | TRBV5-3 | NA | TRBD2 | CARRKPTSAYYEQYF | TGTGCCAGAAGGAAACCGACTAGCGCCTACTACGAGCAGTACTTC
TRBJ2-1 | TRBV28 | NA | NA | CASSLGSRLSYNEQFF | TGTGCCAGCAGTTTGGGTAGCCGTCTCTCCTACAATGAGCAGTTCTTC
TRBJ1-3 | TRBV11-2 | once | NA | CASSSFNSGAGNTIYF | TGTGCCAGCAGCTCCTTTAACAGTGGAGCTGGAAACACCATATATTTT
TRBJ2-2 | TRBV7-2 | NA | NA | CASSLAGANTGELFF | TGTGCCAGCAGCTTAGCGGGAGCGAACACCGGGGAGCTGTTTTTT
TRBJ2-4 | TRBV19 | NA | TRBD2 | CASSIYRGSRNIQYF | TGTGCCAGTAGTATCTATCGCGGGAGTAGAAACATTCAGTACTTC
TRBJ2-2 | TRBV18 | few | NA | CASSLQDGELFF | TGTGCCAGCTCCCTCCAAGACGGGGAGCTGTTTTTT
TRBJ2-3 | TRBV27 | few | NA | CASSPGSRTDTQYF | TGTGCCAGCAGTCCGGGATCGAGAACAGATACGCAGTATTTT
TRBJ1-4 | TRBV30 | NA | NA | CAWFDPGGDEKLFF | TGTGCCTGGTTTGACCCCGGGGGCGATGAAAAACTGTTTTTT